This TCR beta chain was observed in a study of long-term antiretroviral therapy in people with HIV. This clone was counted between two and nine times. Its antigen remains unidentified. Study-wide results and caveats: Pre-ART clonal expansions dominated every time point's repertoire.

There were no participants with HIV treated outside the United States. The libraries were made with immunoSEQ v3.0 at survey level. The repertoire was sequenced with immunoSEQ multiplex PCR; TCRdb's copy has only in-frame clones and lacks some. The sample yields about 17,000 clones, 78% seen once. Germline CDR1 LNHDA, CDR2 SQIVND (reference sequence). This CDR3 contains 14 residues. The V end was cut by 1 base, the J end by 3 bases, with 9 bases between. The receptor comes from a woman aged 45 to 65 with HIV. The sample in question was unsorted PBMCs, obtained 0.3 years after starting antiretroviral therapy. The chain joins TRBV19 to TRBJ1-1, with D tentatively TRBD1 (5 bases). CDR3 coding DNA: TGTGCCAGTAGTATAGGGGGGGAGTACACTGAAGCTTTCTTT. Protein product: CASSIGGEYTEAFF.